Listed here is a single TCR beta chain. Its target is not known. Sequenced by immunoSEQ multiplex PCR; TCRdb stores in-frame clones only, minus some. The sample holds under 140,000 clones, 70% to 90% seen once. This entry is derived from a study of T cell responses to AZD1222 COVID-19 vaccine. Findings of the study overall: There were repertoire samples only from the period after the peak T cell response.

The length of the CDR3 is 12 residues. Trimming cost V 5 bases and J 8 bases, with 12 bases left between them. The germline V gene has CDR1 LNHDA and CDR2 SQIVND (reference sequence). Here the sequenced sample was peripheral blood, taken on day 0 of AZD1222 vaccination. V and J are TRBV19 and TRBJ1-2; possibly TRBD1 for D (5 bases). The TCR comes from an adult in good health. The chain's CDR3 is CASSPQGGGYTF. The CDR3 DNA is TGTGCCAGTAGTCCCCAGGGTGGCGGCTACACCTTC.